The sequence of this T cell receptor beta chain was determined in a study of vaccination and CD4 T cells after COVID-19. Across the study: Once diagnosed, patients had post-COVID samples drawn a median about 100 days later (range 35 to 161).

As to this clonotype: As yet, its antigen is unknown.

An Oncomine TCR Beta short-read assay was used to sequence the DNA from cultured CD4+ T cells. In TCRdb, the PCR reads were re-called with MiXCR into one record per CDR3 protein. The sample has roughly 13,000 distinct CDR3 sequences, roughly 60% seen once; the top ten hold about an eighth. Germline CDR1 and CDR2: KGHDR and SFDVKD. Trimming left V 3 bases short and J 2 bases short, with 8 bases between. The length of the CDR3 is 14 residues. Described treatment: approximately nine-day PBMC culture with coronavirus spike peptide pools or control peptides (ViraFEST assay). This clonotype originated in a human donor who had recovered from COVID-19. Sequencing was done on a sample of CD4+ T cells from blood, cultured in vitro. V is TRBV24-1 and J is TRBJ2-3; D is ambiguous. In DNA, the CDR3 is TGTGCCACCAGTGATCCCGTCTACACAGATACGCAGTATTTT. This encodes CATSDPVYTDTQYF.